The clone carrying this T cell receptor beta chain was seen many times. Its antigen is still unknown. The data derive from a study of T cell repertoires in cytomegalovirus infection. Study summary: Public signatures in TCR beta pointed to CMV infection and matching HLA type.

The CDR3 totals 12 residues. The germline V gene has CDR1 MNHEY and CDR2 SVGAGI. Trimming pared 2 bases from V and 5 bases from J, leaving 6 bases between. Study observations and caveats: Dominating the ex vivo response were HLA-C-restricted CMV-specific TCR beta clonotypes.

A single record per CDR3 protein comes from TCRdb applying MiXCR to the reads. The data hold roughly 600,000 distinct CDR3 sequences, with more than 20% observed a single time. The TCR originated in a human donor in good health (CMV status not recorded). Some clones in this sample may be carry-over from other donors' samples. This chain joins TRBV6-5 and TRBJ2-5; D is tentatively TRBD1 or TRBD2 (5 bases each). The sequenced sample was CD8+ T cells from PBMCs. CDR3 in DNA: TGTGCCAGCAGTTACGAGGGGGAGACCCAGTACTTC. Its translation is CASSYEGETQYF.